These 27 T cell receptor beta chains were sequenced from one sample in a study of cytomegalovirus exposure and HLA in healthy donors (dated by TCRdb to 2016 to 2017). The library was prepared using the immunoSEQ multiplex PCR assay. Entries here come from immuneACCESS through TCRdb and include only in-frame sequences with V and J called. Some clones fail to appear in such tables; in the studies checked, an unresolved V gene covers under half of the shortfall, and the cause of the remainder is unknown. This sample lists some 110,000 clones; roughly 90% were detected once. Around 1.7% of the sample comes from the top ten. Sequencing was done on a sample of PBMCs. These receptors originate from a woman between 18 and 29 years old in good health and CMV-seropositive.

V is TRBV27 and J is TRBJ2-5; TRBD2 is a possible D gene (6 bases). Trimming pared 3 bases from V and 5 bases from J, leaving 13 bases between. The germline CDR1 and CDR2 sequences are MNHEY and SMNVEV (reference sequence). There are 14 residues in the CDR3. The CDR3 protein is CASSFGGGGETQYF. CDR3 DNA sequence: TGTGCCAGCAGTTTCGGGGGAGGTGGCGAGACCCAGTACTTC.

The CDR3 DNA is TGTGCCAGCAGCTTAGCAAGTAGAGGGCCCTCCTACGAGCAGTACTTC. It codes for CASSLASRGPSYEQYF. This sequence joins TRBV11-1 and TRBJ2-7, with D perhaps TRBD2 (5 bases). The germline V gene encodes CDR1 SGHAT and CDR2 FQDESV (reference sequence). The CDR3 runs to 16 residues. The V end lost 0 bases, the J end lost 0 bases, and 12 bases lay between the germline ends. The full variable domain, with the rest looked up from reference TRBV11-1 and TRBJ2-7, is EAEVAQSPRYKITEKSQAVAFWCDPISGHATLYWYRQILGQGPELLVQFQDESVVDDSQLPKDRFSAERLKGVDSTLKIQPAELGDSAMYLCASSLASRGPSYEQYFGPGTRLTVT.

This rearrangement joins TRBV19 to TRBJ1-5, with no clear D. CDR1 and CDR2 from the germline V gene are LNHDA and SQIVND (reference sequence). The V end was cut by 1 base, the J end by 6 bases, with 7 bases between. The CDR3 sequence is 13 residues long. The CDR3 is CASSIAVSQPQHF. The CDR3 DNA is TGTGCCAGTAGTATAGCCGTGAGTCAGCCCCAGCATTTT.

This rearrangement joins TRBV15 to TRBJ2-3; D uncertain. Deletions cut 0 bases from V and 2 bases from J, with 9 bases between. This CDR3 region has 15 residues. Per the germline V gene, CDR1 is LNHNV and CDR2 is YYDKDF (reference sequence). This CDR3 is CATSRDPSFTDTQYF. Here the CDR3 DNA reads TGTGCCACCAGCAGAGATCCCAGTTTCACAGATACGCAGTATTTT.

CDR3 sequence: CASSGTGRMNTEAFF. The CDR3 bases are TGTGCCAGCAGTGGGACAGGCAGAATGAACACTGAAGCTTTCTTT. This chain joins TRBV6-1 and TRBJ1-1; 7 positions match TRBD1. Unmatched junction bases numbered 5, after V lost 4 bases and J lost 0 bases. CDR3 size: 15 residues. Germline V CDR1 and CDR2: MNHNS, SASEGT.

The chain combines TRBV28 with TRBJ1-2, with a possible D match to TRBD1 (5 bases). Germline V lookup: CDR1 MDHEN, CDR2 SYDVKM. Trimming left V 7 bases short and J 3 bases short, with 21 bases between. The CDR3 has 16 amino acids. The DNA of the CDR3 is TGTGCCAGCAACCCAGGGTCTGAGAACGTCCACTATGGCTACACCTTC. Encoded protein: CASNPGSENVHYGYTF.

This chain uses TRBV29-1 with TRBJ2-2; TRBD2 matches 9 bases. There are 16 residues in the CDR3. The V and J ends lost 4 bases and 0 bases, in that order; junction bases with no gene match: 6. Per germline, CDR1 SQVTM and CDR2 ANQGSEA. The DNA for the CDR3 is TGCAGCGTTGCGACCTTAGCGGGGGCGAACACCGGGGAGCTGTTTTTT. Translating gives CSVATLAGANTGELFF.

The gene calls are TRBV7-2 and TRBJ2-7; D is unclear. The germline V gene has CDR1 SGHTA and CDR2 FQGNSA. The V gene lost 2 bases and the J gene lost 3 bases, with 8 bases spanning the gap. CDR3 length: 13 residues. The CDR3 here is CASSLNQYYEQYV. CDR3 nucleotides: TGTGCCAGCAGCTTAAACCAGTACTACGAGCAGTACGTC.

The chain joins TRBV28 to TRBJ2-7; TRBD1 matches at 9 bases. The V and J ends lost 6 bases and 4 bases, in that order; junction bases with no gene match: 7. The CDR3 spans 14 residues. CDR1 is MDHEN and CDR2 is SYDVKM in the germline V gene. CDR3 amino acids: CASRPGQGFYEQYF. The CDR3 DNA follows: TGTGCCAGCAGGCCGGGACAGGGATTTTACGAGCAGTACTTC. The whole variable domain, remainder taken from reference TRBV28 and TRBJ2-7, is DVKVTQSSRYLVKRTGEKVFLECVQDMDHENMFWYRQDPGLGLRLIYFSYDVKMKEKGDIPEGYSVSREKKERFSLILESASTNQTSMYLCASRPGQGFYEQYFGPGTRLTVT.

The chain uses TRBV27 and TRBJ1-2; 9 bases are a match to TRBD1. The trim removed 5 bases at V and 0 bases at J, leaving 4 bases unmatched. Germline CDR1 is MNHEY and CDR2 is SMNVEV (reference sequence). The CDR3 is 15 amino acids. The CDR3 here is CASSPGDRANYGYTF. The CDR3 bases are TGTGCCAGCAGTCCCGGGGACAGGGCTAACTATGGCTACACCTTC.

This clone was counted a single time. The genes are TRBV2 and TRBJ1-2; D not certain. V dropped 2 bases and J dropped 4 bases, with 8 bases sitting between them. The CDR3 contains 13 residues. Looked up from germline, CDR1 is SNHLY and CDR2 is FYNNEI. The CDR3 spells CASSETRLYGYTF. The CDR3, as DNA: TGTGCCAGCAGTGAAACACGACTCTATGGCTACACCTTC.

This clone was observed once. The rearrangement links TRBV4-2 to TRBJ2-1; D is undetermined. CDR1 is LGHNA and CDR2 is YNFKEQ in the germline V gene. V shed 4 bases and J shed 0 bases, with 7 bases lying between them. The CDR3 sequence is 14 residues long. The CDR3 bases are TGTGCCAGCAGCCCTGGCAGCTCCTACAATGAGCAGTTCTTC. It yields the protein CASSPGSSYNEQFF.

The chain carries TRBV5-8 and TRBJ1-5, with 7 bases matching TRBD1. J gave up 3 bases and V 4 bases, and 7 bases lay outside the gene matches. This CDR3 comprises 15 residues. Germline V gene lookup returns CDR1 SGHTS and CDR2 YDEGEE. CDR3 nucleotide sequence: TGTGCCAGCAGCGGAGGACAGGTTTTCAATCAGCCCCAGCATTTT. It encodes CASSGGQVFNQPQHF.

The V and J genes are TRBV19 and TRBJ1-5; D unclear. The V end lost 5 bases, the J end lost 5 bases, and 16 bases lay between the germline ends. Germline values: CDR1 LNHDA, CDR2 SQIVND (reference sequence). The CDR3 is made up of 15 amino acids. The CDR3, as DNA: TGTGCCAGTAGTGACCCCCCCGCGGAGGATCAGCCCCAGCATTTT. The encoded protein is CASSDPPAEDQPQHF.

The rearrangement joins TRBV19 to TRBJ2-5; no definite D call. CDR1 is LNHDA and CDR2 is SQIVND in the germline V gene (reference sequence). The CDR3 extends over 13 amino acids. Trimming took off 3 bases at V and 5 bases at J, with 10 bases between the two ends. CDR3 nucleotide sequence: TGTGCCAGTAGTATCCCCACGAGGGAGACCCAGTACTTC. Its protein is CASSIPTRETQYF.

The CDR3 DNA is TGTGCCAGTAGTATAGCAGTCCACAATGAGCAGTTCTTC. Protein product: CASSIAVHNEQFF. The V and J genes are TRBV19 and TRBJ2-1, with D unclear. Trimming removed 1 base from V and 5 bases from J, with 6 bases in between. CDR1 LNHDA and CDR2 SQIVND come from the germline V gene (reference sequence). The CDR3 has 13 residues.

The J gene is TRBJ2-1, the V gene TRBV6-5; perhaps TRBD2 as D (5 bases). Trimming took 10 bases from V and 4 from J, leaving 20 bases between them. Looked up from germline, CDR1 is MNHEY and CDR2 is SVGAGI. The CDR3 has 15 amino acids. CDR3 amino acids: CATSLFRTGYNEQFF. CDR3 in DNA: TGTGCCACCAGCCTATTTCGGACTGGTTACAATGAGCAGTTCTTC.

This clone was detected only once. V is TRBV11-3 and J is TRBJ2-7, with a weak D call TRBD1 (6 bases). V was cut by 4 bases and J by 5 bases, with 12 bases left in between. The CDR3 totals 13 residues. CDR1 is SGHNT and CDR2 is YENEEA in the germline V gene. DNA of the CDR3: TGTGCCAGCAGCTGGGGCCAGGGGAACGAGCAGTACTTC. Translating it yields CASSWGQGNEQYF.

The genes are TRBV6-5 and TRBJ1-2, with a weak D call TRBD1 (5 bases). V lost 9 bases, J lost 0 bases, and 8 bases lay in between. There are 12 residues in the CDR3. From germline, CDR1 is MNHEY and CDR2 SVGAGI. The CDR3 sequence is CARGRANYGYTF. CDR3 bases: TGTGCCAGGGGCAGGGCTAACTATGGCTACACCTTC.

This clone was detected once. The V and J genes are TRBV11-2 and TRBJ2-4, with D perhaps TRBD2 (5 bases). Per germline, CDR1 SGHAT and CDR2 FQNNGV. V lost 5 bases and J 2 bases, leaving 13 bases between the germline ends. The CDR3 is made up of 15 amino acids. CDR3 sequence (DNA): TGTGCCAGCAGCCCCGTTTTGACTACCAAAAACATTCAGTACTTC. This encodes CASSPVLTTKNIQYF.

This chain joins TRBV28 and TRBJ1-3; D possibly corresponds to TRBD1 (5 bases). The CDR3 is 14 residues long. Germline CDR1 and CDR2: MDHEN and SYDVKM. Trimming cost V 8 bases and J 6 bases, with 17 bases left between them. The DNA for the CDR3 is TGTGCCAGCTCCTGGGGGGGAGGAGAAAACACCATATATTTT. The encoded protein is CASSWGGGENTIYF.

CDR3 region: CASSANRGYGYTF. CDR3 in DNA: TGTGCCAGCAGCGCAAACAGGGGCTATGGCTACACCTTC. J is TRBJ1-2 and V is TRBV5-6; 7 bases fit TRBD1. Losses at the gene ends were 4 bases for V and 4 bases for J; bases not matched to a gene: 4. Germline CDR1 and CDR2: SGHDT and YYEEEE. The CDR3 covers 13 residues. Drawing the rest from reference TRBV5-6 and TRBJ1-2, the complete variable domain is DAGVTQSPTHLIKTRGQQVTLRCSPKSGHDTVSWYQQALGQGPQFIFQYYEEEERQRGNFPDRFSGHQFPNYSSELNVNALLLGDSALYLCASSANRGYGYTFGSGTRLTVV.

The V gene is TRBV5-4, the J gene TRBJ2-2; 7 bases map to TRBD2. The CDR3 totals 16 residues. Trimming cost V 3 bases and J 1 base; bases outside gene matches: 6. The germline V gene encodes CDR1 SGHNT and CDR2 YYREEE (reference sequence). The CDR3 loop is CASSSGIAGNTGELFF. In DNA, the CDR3 is TGTGCCAGCAGCTCTGGAATAGCGGGGAACACCGGGGAGCTGTTTTTT. The full variable domain, rest sourced from reference TRBV5-4 and TRBJ2-2, is ETGVTQSPTHLIKTRGQQVTLRCSSQSGHNTVSWYQQALGQGPQFIFQYYREEENGRGNFPPRFSGLQFPNYSSELNVNALELDDSALYLCASSSGIAGNTGELFFGEGSRLTVL.

V gene TRBV27 combines with J gene TRBJ1-1; 7 nucleotides agree with TRBD1. The CDR3 is 14 residues long. Unmatched junction bases numbered 3, after V lost 4 bases and J lost 1 base. Germline V gene sequence: CDR1 MNHEY, CDR2 SMNVEV (reference sequence). The chain's CDR3 is CASSSDRTNTEAFF. The CDR3 bases are TGTGCCAGCAGTTCGGACAGGACGAACACTGAAGCTTTCTTT.

The sample holds one count of this clone. The rearrangement links TRBV2 to TRBJ2-2; 8 nucleotides align to TRBD1. In germline, CDR1 is SNHLY, CDR2 FYNNEI. V lost 6 bases to trimming and J lost 6 bases; unmatched junction nucleotides: 6. CDR3 length: 14 residues. Here the CDR3 reads CASSPDRAAGELFF. DNA for the CDR3: TGTGCCAGCAGCCCGGACAGGGCCGCCGGGGAGCTGTTTTTT.

Turning to this clone: This sample includes further DNA sequences coding for the same CDR3. This sequence joins TRBV27 and TRBJ2-2; D unclear. The CDR3 runs to 12 residues. V lost 6 bases to trimming and J lost 2 bases, with 4 bases between them. In germline, CDR1 is MNHEY, CDR2 SMNVEV (reference sequence). As DNA, the CDR3 is TGTGCCAGCAGCCAAAACACCGGGGAGCTGTTTTTT. Amino acids: CASSQNTGELFF.

The chain combines TRBV18 with TRBJ1-6, with D perhaps matching TRBD1 (5 bases). The CDR3 contains 14 residues. Germline-derived CDR1 and CDR2 are KGHSH and LQKENI. Trimming removed 4 bases at V and 10 bases at J, with 14 bases between. CDR3 coding DNA: TGTGCCAGCTCACAAGACAGTGTCCGGTCACCCCTCCACTTT. This encodes CASSQDSVRSPLHF. Drawing the rest from reference TRBV18 and TRBJ1-6, the complete variable domain is NAGVMQNPRHLVRRRGQEARLRCSPMKGHSHVYWYRQLPEEGLKFMVYLQKENIIDESGMPKERFSAEFPKEGPSILRIQQVVRGDSAAYFCASSQDSVRSPLHFGNGTRLTVT.